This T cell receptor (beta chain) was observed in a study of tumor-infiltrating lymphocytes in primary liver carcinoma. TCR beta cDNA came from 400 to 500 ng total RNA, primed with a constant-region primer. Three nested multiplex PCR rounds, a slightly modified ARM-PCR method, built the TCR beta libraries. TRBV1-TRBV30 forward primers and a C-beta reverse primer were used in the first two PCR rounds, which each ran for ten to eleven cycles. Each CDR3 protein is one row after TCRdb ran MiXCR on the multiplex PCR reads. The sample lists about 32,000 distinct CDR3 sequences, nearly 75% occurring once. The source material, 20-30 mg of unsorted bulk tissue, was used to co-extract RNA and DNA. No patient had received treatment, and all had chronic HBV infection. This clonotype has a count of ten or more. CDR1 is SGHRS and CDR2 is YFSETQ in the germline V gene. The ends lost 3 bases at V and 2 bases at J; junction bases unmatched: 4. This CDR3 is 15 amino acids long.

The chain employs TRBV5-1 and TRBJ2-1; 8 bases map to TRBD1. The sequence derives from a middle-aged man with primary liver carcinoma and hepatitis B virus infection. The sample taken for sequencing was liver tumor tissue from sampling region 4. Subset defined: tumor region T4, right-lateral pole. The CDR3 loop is CASSSQGAAYNEQFF. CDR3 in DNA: TGCGCCAGCAGCTCTCAGGGGGCAGCCTACAATGAGCAGTTCTTC.